This T cell receptor beta chain was found in a study of cytomegalovirus exposure and HLA in healthy donors. This CDR3 is 16 amino acids long. J was trimmed by 1 base and V by 6 bases; bases with no gene match: 11. The germline CDR1 and CDR2 sequences are SNHLY and FYNNEI. The donors were healthy bone marrow donors. The study, taken as a whole, reports: Compared with the roughly 670-donor mean, an Asian-associated ancestry cluster reportedly had fewer N-insertions, according to a later analysis.

Primers for the PCR totalled 60 Vbeta and 13 Jbeta. Sequencing used immunoSEQ multiplex PCR; TCRdb keeps in-frame clones, though not all of them. Among around 220,000 clones listed, 75% to 85% were seen once. As regards this clone: Its antigen is still unknown.

This TCR came from a girl aged 5 to 17 in good health and CMV-seronegative. The gene calls are TRBV2 and TRBJ1-1; 7 positions agree with TRBD1. The source material was PBMCs. Here the CDR3 DNA reads TGTGCCAGCAGGGCGGCGCTGGGACAGCAGAACACTGAAGCTTTCTTT. This encodes CASRAALGQQNTEAFF.